The next 7 T cell receptor beta chains were all read from a single sample in a study of T cells in Graves' hyperthyroidism and ophthalmopathy. RNA transcripts gave rise to amplified TCR beta CDR3 regions. In the first-round RT-PCR of the TCR CDR3, the HTBI primer set was used. TCRdb independently ran MiXCR on the multiplex PCR reads; one entry per CDR3 protein. Of about 300,000 distinct CDR3 sequences listed, approximately 12% are singletons. Specimen: blood. The origin of the receptors is a woman younger than 45 with Graves' hyperthyroidism that later progressed to Graves' ophthalmopathy.

In its sample, this clonotype was seen many times. The genes are TRBV7-2 and TRBJ2-7, with 9 bases fitting TRBD2. The germline CDR1 and CDR2 sequences are SGHTA and FQGNSA. J gave up 0 bases and V 1 base, and 4 bases lay outside the gene matches. The CDR3 totals 16 residues. The CDR3: CASSLVASGASYEQYF. The CDR3 DNA reads as TGTGCCAGCAGCTTAGTGGCTAGCGGGGCCTCCTACGAGCAGTACTTC.

This clonotype was detected many times. V gene TRBV2 combines with J gene TRBJ1-1, with no clear D. V lost 4 bases and J lost 0, with 6 bases in between. The CDR3 has 13 amino acids. Germline V gives CDR1 SNHLY, CDR2 FYNNEI. The CDR3 sequence: CASSADLNTEAFF. As DNA, the CDR3 is TGTGCCAGCAGTGCCGACTTGAACACTGAAGCTTTCTTT.

This clonotype was counted many times. The V call is TRBV7-8, the J call TRBJ2-7; 7 nucleotides match TRBD2. The V segment lost 1 base and the J segment 3 bases; nucleotides outside the gene matches: 9. Germline-derived CDR1 and CDR2 are SGHVS and FQNEAQ. CDR3 length: 16 amino acids. The CDR3 DNA reads TGTGCCAGCAGCTTAGTGGGGGGGGAAGGCCACTACGAGCAGTACTTC. Residues: CASSLVGGEGHYEQYF. The complete variable domain, with remaining parts taken from reference TRBV7-8 and TRBJ2-7, reads GAGVSQSPRYKVAKRGQDVALRCDPISGHVSLFWYQQALGQGPEFLTYFQNEAQLDKSGLPSDRFFAERPEGSVSTLKIQRTQQEDSAVYLCASSLVGGEGHYEQYFGPGTRLTVT.

This clonotype was recorded many times. The chain uses TRBV18 and TRBJ2-5; D remains ambiguous. V dropped 3 bases and J dropped 2 bases, with 7 bases sitting between them. The CDR3 sequence is 13 residues long. Germline V lookup: CDR1 KGHSH, CDR2 LQKENI. CDR3 DNA sequence: TGTGCCAGCTCACCGACACAACAAGAGACCCAGTACTTC. Translation: CASSPTQQETQYF.

This clonotype was detected ten times or more. The V call is TRBV2, the J call TRBJ2-7, with D perhaps TRBD1 or TRBD2 (5 bases each). Germline V gene data show CDR1 as SNHLY and CDR2 as FYNNEI. This CDR3 is built from 16 residues. V was clipped by 4 bases and J by 4 bases, with 20 bases between them. The CDR3 coding sequence is TGTGCCAGCAGTGTTCGGTCGGCAGGGACGAAATACGAGCAGTACTTC. It yields the protein CASSVRSAGTKYEQYF.

This clonotype came up many times. The gene calls are TRBV15 and TRBJ2-1; 14 bases are a match to TRBD2. The J segment lost 8 bases and the V segment lost 0 bases, leaving 9 bases of the junction unmatched. The germline gives CDR1 LNHNV, CDR2 YYDKDF (reference sequence). The CDR3 covers 18 residues. Here the CDR3 DNA reads TGTGCCACCAGCAGAGATCCCCCGACTAGCGGGAGGGCCGATGAGCAGTTCTTC. It is translated as CATSRDPPTSGRADEQFF.

This clonotype was observed many times. The chain employs TRBV30 and TRBJ2-4; TRBD2 might be the D (5 bases). Germline V gene sequence: CDR1 GTSNPN, CDR2 SVGIG (reference sequence). The V and J ends lost 4 bases and 0 bases respectively, with 7 bases between them. The CDR3 consists of 13 residues. CDR3 sequence (DNA): TGTGCCTGGACAGGACTAGCCAAAAACATTCAGTACTTC. Its protein product is CAWTGLAKNIQYF.